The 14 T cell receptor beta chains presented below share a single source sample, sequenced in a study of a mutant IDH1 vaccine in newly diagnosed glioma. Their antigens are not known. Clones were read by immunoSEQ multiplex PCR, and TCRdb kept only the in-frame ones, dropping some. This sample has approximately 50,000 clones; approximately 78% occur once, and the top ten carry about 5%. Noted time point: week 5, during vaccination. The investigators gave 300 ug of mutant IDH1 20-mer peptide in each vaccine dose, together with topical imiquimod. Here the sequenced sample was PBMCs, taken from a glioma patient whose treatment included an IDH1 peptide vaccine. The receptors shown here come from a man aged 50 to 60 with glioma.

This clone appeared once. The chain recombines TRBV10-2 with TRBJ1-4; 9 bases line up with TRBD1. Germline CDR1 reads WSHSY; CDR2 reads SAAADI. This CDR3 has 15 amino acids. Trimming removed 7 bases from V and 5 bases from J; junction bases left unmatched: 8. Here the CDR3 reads CASKPGQGGNEKLFF. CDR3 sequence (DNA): TGCGCCAGCAAACCGGGACAGGGTGGGAATGAAAAACTGTTTTTT.

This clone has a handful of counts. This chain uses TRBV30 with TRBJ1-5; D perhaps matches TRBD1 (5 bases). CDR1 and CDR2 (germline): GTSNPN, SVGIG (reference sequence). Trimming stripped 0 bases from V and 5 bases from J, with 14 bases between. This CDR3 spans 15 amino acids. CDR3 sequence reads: CAWSVLGVLDQPQHF. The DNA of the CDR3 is TGTGCCTGGAGTGTGCTGGGGGTCTTGGATCAGCCCCAGCATTTT.

The CDR3 coding sequence is TGCGCCAGCAGCCTCTCGACAGGAGCTGGCTACGAGCAGTACTTC. This sequence encodes CASSLSTGAGYEQYF. The V gene is TRBV5-1, the J gene TRBJ2-7, with a tentative D call TRBD1 (6 bases). The CDR3 runs 15 residues. V was cut by 4 bases and J by 3 bases, with 17 bases left in between. Germline V lookup: CDR1 SGHRS, CDR2 YFSETQ.

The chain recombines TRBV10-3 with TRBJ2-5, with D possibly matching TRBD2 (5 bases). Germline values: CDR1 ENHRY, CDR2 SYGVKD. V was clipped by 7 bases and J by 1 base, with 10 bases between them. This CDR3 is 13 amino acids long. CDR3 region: CAIMGRPQETQYF. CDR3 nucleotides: TGTGCCATCATGGGGAGACCCCAAGAGACCCAGTACTTC.

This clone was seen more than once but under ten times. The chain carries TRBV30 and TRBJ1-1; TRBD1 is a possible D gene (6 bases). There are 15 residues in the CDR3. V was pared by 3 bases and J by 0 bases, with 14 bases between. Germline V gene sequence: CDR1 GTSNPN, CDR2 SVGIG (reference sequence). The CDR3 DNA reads TGTGCCTGGAGACCAGGGGCTTGGATGAACACTGAAGCTTTCTTT. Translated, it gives CAWRPGAWMNTEAFF.

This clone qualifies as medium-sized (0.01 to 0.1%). The CDR3 nucleotides read TGTGCCAGCAGGGTATCCGGAGAAGAGACCCAGTACTTC. It specifies CASRVSGEETQYF. The V call is TRBV7-2, the J call TRBJ2-5; D is uncertain. The CDR3 consists of 13 residues. Germline CDR1 reads SGHTA; CDR2 reads FQGNSA. The germline V and J ends were trimmed by 6 bases and 3 bases, with 11 bases remaining between them.

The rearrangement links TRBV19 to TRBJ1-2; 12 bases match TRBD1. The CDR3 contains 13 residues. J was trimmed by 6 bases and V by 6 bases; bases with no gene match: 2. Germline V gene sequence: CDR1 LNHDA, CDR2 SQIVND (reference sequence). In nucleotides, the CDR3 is TGTGCCAGTAGAAGGGACAGGGGGCATGGCTACACCTTC. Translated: CASRRDRGHGYTF.

The CDR3 region has the DNA TGTGCCAGCAGTTTATGGGGGGACGGCGAGCAGTACTTC. Protein product: CASSLWGDGEQYF. This rearrangement joins TRBV27 to TRBJ2-7; a possible D gene is TRBD2 (6 bases). This CDR3 has 13 amino acids. CDR1 MNHEY and CDR2 SMNVEV come from the germline V gene (reference sequence). Between the trimmed V and J ends, which lost 1 base and 6 bases, there was a span of 10 bases.

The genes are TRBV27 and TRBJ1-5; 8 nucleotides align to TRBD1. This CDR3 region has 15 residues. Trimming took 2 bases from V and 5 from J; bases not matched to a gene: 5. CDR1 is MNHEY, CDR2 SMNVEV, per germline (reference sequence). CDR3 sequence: CASSLQTGVHQPQHF. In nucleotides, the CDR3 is TGTGCCAGCAGTTTACAGACAGGGGTCCATCAGCCCCAGCATTTT.

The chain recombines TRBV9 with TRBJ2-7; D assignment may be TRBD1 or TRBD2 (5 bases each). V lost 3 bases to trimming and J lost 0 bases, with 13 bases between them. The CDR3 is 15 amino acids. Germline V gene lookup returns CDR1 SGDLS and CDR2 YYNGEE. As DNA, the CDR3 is TGTGCCAGCAGCGGAGGGGCGGAGAGCTCCTACGAGCAGTACTTC. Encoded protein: CASSGGAESSYEQYF.

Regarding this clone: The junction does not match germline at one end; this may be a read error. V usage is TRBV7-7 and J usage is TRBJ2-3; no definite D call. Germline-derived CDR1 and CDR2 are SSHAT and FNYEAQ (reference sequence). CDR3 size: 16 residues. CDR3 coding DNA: TGTGCTAGCAGCTTAGCACCGGCAGGAAACACAGATACGCAGTATTTT. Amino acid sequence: CASSLAPAGNTDTQYF.

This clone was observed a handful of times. CDR3 DNA sequence: TGTGCCAGCAGTGTCCGACAGATGAACACTGAAGCTTTCTTT. This translates into CASSVRQMNTEAFF. The chain joins TRBV2 to TRBJ1-1, with D maybe TRBD1 (5 bases). Between the trimmed V and J ends, which lost 4 bases and 0 bases, there was a span of 9 bases. Germline CDR1 reads SNHLY; CDR2 reads FYNNEI. The CDR3 spans 14 residues.

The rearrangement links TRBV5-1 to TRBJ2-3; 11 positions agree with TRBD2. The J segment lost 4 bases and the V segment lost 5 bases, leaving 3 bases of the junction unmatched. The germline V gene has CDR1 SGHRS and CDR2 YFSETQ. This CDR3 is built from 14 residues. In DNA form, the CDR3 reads TGCGCCAGCAGTACGACTAGCGGGGCAGATACGCAGTATTTT. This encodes CASSTTSGADTQYF.

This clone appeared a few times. The CDR3 sequence: CASSVGDIPEETQYF. CDR3 bases: TGTGCCAGCAGCGTAGGGGACATCCCCGAAGAGACCCAGTACTTC. The genes are TRBV9 and TRBJ2-5; tentatively, D is TRBD1 (6 bases). V was cut by 0 bases and J by 3 bases, with 12 bases left in between. Looked up from germline, CDR1 is SGDLS and CDR2 is YYNGEE. The CDR3 sequence is 15 residues long.